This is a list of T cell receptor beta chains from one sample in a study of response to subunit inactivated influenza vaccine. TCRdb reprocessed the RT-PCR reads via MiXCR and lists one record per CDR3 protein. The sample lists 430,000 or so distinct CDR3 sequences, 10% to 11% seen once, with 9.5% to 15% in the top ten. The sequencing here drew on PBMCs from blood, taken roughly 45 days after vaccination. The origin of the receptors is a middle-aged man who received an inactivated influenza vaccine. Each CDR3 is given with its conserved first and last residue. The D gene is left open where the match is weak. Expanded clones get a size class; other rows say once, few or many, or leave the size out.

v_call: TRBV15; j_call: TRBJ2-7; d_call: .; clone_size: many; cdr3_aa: CATSRAPDSYYEQYF; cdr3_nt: TGTGCCACCAGCAGAGCCCCGGACAGTTACTACGAGCAGTACTTC
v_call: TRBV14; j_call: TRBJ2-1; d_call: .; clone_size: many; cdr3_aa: CASSQVGVSYNEQFF; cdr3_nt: TGTGCCAGCAGCCAAGTCGGGGTGTCCTACAATGAGCAGTTCTTC
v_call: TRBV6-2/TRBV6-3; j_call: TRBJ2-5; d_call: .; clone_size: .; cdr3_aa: CASSYPVGETQYF; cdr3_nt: TGTGCCAGCAGTTATCCGGTCGGGGAGACCCAGTACTTC
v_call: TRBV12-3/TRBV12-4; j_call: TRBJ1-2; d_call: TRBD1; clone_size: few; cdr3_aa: CASSPDRGRWYGYTF; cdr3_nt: TGTGCCAGCAGTCCAGACAGGGGGCGTTGGTATGGCTACACCTTC
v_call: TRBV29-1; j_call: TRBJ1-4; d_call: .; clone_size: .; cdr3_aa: CSVEDPGSTGKLFF; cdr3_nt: TGCAGCGTTGAAGATCCCGGCAGTACCGGAAAACTGTTTTTT
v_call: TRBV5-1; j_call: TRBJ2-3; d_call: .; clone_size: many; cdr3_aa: CASSSVTDTQYF; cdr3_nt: TGCGCCAGCAGTTCCGTCACAGATACGCAGTATTTT
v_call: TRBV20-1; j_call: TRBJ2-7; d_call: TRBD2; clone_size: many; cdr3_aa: CSARDHLGLARGFYEQYF; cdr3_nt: TGCAGTGCTAGAGATCACCTTGGACTAGCTCGAGGCTTCTACGAGCAGTACTTC
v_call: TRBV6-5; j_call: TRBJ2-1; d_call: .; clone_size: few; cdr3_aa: CASSSSPGRNEQFF; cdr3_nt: TGTGCCAGCAGTTCATCACCAGGGAGAAATGAGCAGTTCTTC
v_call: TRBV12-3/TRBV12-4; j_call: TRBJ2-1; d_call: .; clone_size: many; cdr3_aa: CAIRRGVAYNEQFF; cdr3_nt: TGTGCCATCCGACGTGGCGTGGCCTACAATGAGCAGTTCTTC
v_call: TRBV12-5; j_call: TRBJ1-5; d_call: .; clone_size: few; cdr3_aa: CASGQGIGPQHF; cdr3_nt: TGTGCTAGTGGACAGGGTATAGGTCCCCAGCATTTT
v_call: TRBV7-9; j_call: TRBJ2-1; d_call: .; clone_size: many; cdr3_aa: CASSLGAGGGDNEQFF; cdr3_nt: TGTGCCAGCAGCTTAGGTGCAGGGGGAGGCGACAATGAGCAGTTCTTC
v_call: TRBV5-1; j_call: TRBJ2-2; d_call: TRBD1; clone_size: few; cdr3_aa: CASSLTGGDGELFF; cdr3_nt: TGCGCCAGCAGCTTGACAGGGGGAGACGGGGAGCTGTTTTTT
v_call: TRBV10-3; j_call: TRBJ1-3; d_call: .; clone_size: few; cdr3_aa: CAISETVSSGNTIYF; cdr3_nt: TGTGCCATCAGTGAAACAGTGAGCTCTGGAAACACCATATATTTT
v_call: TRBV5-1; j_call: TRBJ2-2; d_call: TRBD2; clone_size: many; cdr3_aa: CASSSRTGLAGVTGELFF; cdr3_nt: TGCGCCAGCAGCTCAAGGACAGGACTAGCGGGAGTTACCGGGGAGCTGTTTTTT
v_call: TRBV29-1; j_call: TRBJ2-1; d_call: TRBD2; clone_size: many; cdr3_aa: CSVELAGYEQFF; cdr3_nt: TGCAGCGTTGAACTAGCGGGCTATGAGCAGTTCTTC
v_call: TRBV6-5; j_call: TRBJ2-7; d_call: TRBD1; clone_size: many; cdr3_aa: CASSYGQGEYEQYF; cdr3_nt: TGTGCCAGCAGTTACGGACAGGGGGAGTACGAGCAGTACTTC
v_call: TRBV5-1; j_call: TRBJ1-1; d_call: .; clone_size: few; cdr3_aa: CASSLEAGRAEAFF; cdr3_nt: TGCGCCAGCAGCTTGGAAGCAGGGAGGGCTGAAGCTTTCTTT
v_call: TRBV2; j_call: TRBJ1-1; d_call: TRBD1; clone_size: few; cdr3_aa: CAGSPQGGAFF; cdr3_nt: TGTGCCGGCAGCCCCCAGGGGGGAGCTTTCTTT
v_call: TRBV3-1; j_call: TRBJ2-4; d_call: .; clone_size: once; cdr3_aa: CASSQRQEWDIQYF; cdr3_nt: TGTGCCAGCAGCCAACGGCAGGAATGGGACATTCAGTACTTC
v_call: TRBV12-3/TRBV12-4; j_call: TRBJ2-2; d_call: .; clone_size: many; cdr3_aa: CASSFGGGNTGELFF; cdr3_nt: TGTGCCAGCAGTTTTGGGGGAGGGAACACCGGGGAGCTGTTTTTT